The 31 T cell receptor beta chains listed next were all sequenced from one sample in a study of T cell repertoires in cytomegalovirus infection. TCRdb ran MiXCR on the reads and lists one entry per CDR3 protein. In the table there are 700,000 to 900,000 distinct CDR3 sequences, about 28% of which are singletons. Their target antigens are unknown. The sequenced sample was cultured CD8+ T cells from PBMCs, obtained from culture after CMV antigen stimulation. The source is a human donor in good health (CMV status not recorded). Some clones in this sample may be carry-over from other donors' samples.

As regards this clonotype: Its ends do not fully match the called genes, so a read error is possible. The V and J genes are TRBV6-1 and TRBJ1-1; the D gene is possibly TRBD1 (5 bases). Germline V gene lookup returns CDR1 MNHNS and CDR2 SASEGT. The CDR3 is 15 amino acids. CDR3 coding DNA: TGTGCCAGCAGTGAACTGACAGTCCTGAACACTGAAGTTTTCTTT. Protein sequence: CASSELTVLNTEVFF.

The chain combines TRBV12-3 or TRBV12-4 with TRBJ2-1, with 9 bases aligning to TRBD2. Trimming at V came to 3 bases and at J to 6 bases, leaving 18 bases not matched to a gene. The CDR3 sequence is 19 residues long. The CDR3 DNA reads as TGTGCCAGCAGTTTCTCCGGAGGGACTAGCAGCCTATTTTCCAATGAGCAGTTCTTC. Translation gives CASSFSGGTSSLFSNEQFF.

The rearrangement uses TRBV7-8 and TRBJ1-1; D unclear. Trimming pared 0 bases from V and 6 bases from J, leaving 8 bases between. This CDR3 has 13 amino acids. The germline V gene encodes CDR1 SGHVS and CDR2 FQNEAQ. CDR3 loop: CASSLARDPEAFF. As DNA, the CDR3 is TGTGCCAGCAGCTTAGCCCGGGATCCTGAAGCTTTCTTT.

The gene calls are TRBV12-5 and TRBJ2-5; D is unclear. The CDR3 sequence is 13 residues long. CDR1 LGHNT and CDR2 FRNRAP come from the germline V gene. Trimming cost V 2 bases and J 4 bases, with 8 bases left between them. The CDR3 nucleotides are TGTGCTAGTGGTTTGTTCCCCGGAGAGACCCAGTACTTC. Translating gives CASGLFPGETQYF.

The chain joins TRBV15 to TRBJ1-1, with D tentatively TRBD1 (5 bases). The V gene lost 0 bases and the J gene lost 5 bases, with 13 bases spanning the gap. The CDR3 spans 15 residues. CDR1 LNHNV and CDR2 YYDKDF come from the germline V gene (reference sequence). CDR3 DNA sequence: TGTGCCACCAGCAGAGATCGGGGGTTAAAAACTGAAGCTTTCTTT. Amino acid sequence: CATSRDRGLKTEAFF.

The chain carries TRBV12-3 or TRBV12-4 and TRBJ2-7; no firm D call. This CDR3 has 15 amino acids. V shed 6 bases and J shed 0 bases, with 15 bases lying between them. CDR3 coding DNA: TGTGCCAGCAGCCCCGGAGACCTCCCCTCCTACGAGCAGTACTTC. Residues: CASSPGDLPSYEQYF.

This clonotype occurred many times. This chain's CDR3 is CASSEAGQGVGSPLHF. CDR3 DNA sequence: TGTGCCAGCAGCGAAGCGGGACAGGGCGTCGGTTCACCCCTCCACTTT. The J gene is TRBJ1-6, the V gene TRBV28, with 9 positions matching TRBD1. Trimming at V came to 6 bases and at J to 9 bases, leaving 12 bases not matched to a gene. CDR1 is MDHEN and CDR2 is SYDVKM in the germline V gene. The CDR3 spans 16 residues.

The chain recombines TRBV7-4 with TRBJ2-5, with a possible D match to TRBD1 (5 bases). V was trimmed by 5 bases and J by 0 bases, leaving 13 bases between them. Per the germline V gene, CDR1 is SGHVT and CDR2 is SQSDAQ. CDR3 length equals 15 residues. CDR3 residues: CASSHIPGYQETQYF. The DNA for the CDR3 is TGTGCCAGCAGCCACATTCCAGGGTACCAAGAGACCCAGTACTTC.

This clonotype came up many times. V and J are TRBV6-1 and TRBJ2-7; 7 bases line up with TRBD1. The CDR3 totals 15 residues. Trimming cost V 8 bases and J 1 base; bases outside gene matches: 11. The germline gives CDR1 MNHNS, CDR2 SASEGT. The CDR3 DNA is TGTGCCAGCCTTCCGGGACAGACCTTATCCTACGAGCAGTACTTC. Translated: CASLPGQTLSYEQYF.

This clonotype showed up just a few times. CDR3 amino acids: CASSYSSERARLDNSPLHF. The CDR3 bases are TGTGCCAGCAGTTACTCATCGGAAAGAGCCCGACTGGATAATTCACCCCTCCACTTT. The V call is TRBV6-2 or TRBV6-3, the J call TRBJ1-6; the D is unclear. CDR1 is MNHEY, CDR2 SVGEGT, per germline. This CDR3 has 19 residues. Deletions cut 0 bases from V and 5 bases from J, with 20 bases between.

This clonotype was detected only once. The J gene is TRBJ2-1, the V gene TRBV4-3; D is unresolved. Trimming removed 1 base from V and 6 bases from J, with 10 bases in between. CDR1 is LGHNA, CDR2 YSLEER, per germline. This CDR3 has 14 residues. The CDR3 sequence is CASSQAAWINEQFF. Written as DNA, the CDR3 is TGCGCCAGCAGCCAAGCGGCGTGGATCAATGAGCAGTTCTTC.

This clonotype was detected only once. CDR3 in DNA: TGTGCCAGCAGTGAACCCTCGACAGGCGAGCAGTACTTC. Amino acid sequence: CASSEPSTGEQYF. This chain connects TRBV25-1 to TRBJ2-7; D perhaps matches TRBD1 (6 bases). Per germline, CDR1 MGHDK and CDR2 SYGVNS. Trimming removed 2 bases from V and 6 bases from J, with 11 bases in between. This CDR3 is 13 amino acids long.

In its sample, this clonotype was seen a few times. One junction end disagrees with the germline gene, perhaps due to a read error. The J gene is TRBJ1-2, the V gene TRBV4-1, with 7 positions matching TRBD1. Germline values: CDR1 MGHRA, CDR2 YSYEKL. This CDR3 region has 15 residues. As DNA, the CDR3 is TGTGCCAGCAGCCCCACGACAGGGACCAACTATGGCTACACCTTC. Translated, it gives CASSPTTGTNYGYTF.

This clonotype was detected a few times. The chain links TRBV7-9 to TRBJ1-4; TRBD1 matches 7 bases. The V and J ends lost 5 bases and 6 bases, in that order; junction bases with no gene match: 12. CDR3 size: 16 residues. Germline V CDR1 and CDR2: SEHNR, FQNEAQ (reference sequence). The CDR3 DNA is TGTGCCAGCAGCATAAGTTGGAGGGGGCAGGATGAAAAACTGTTTTTT. Protein: CASSISWRGQDEKLFF.

V usage is TRBV7-9 and J usage is TRBJ1-1; TRBD1 matches at 7 bases. The trim removed 11 bases at V and 6 bases at J, leaving 6 bases unmatched. Germline lookup yields CDR1 SEHNR and CDR2 FQNEAQ (reference sequence). CDR3 length equals 11 residues. CDR3 sequence: CAGQEGSEAFF. For the CDR3, the DNA is TGTGCCGGACAGGAGGGGTCTGAAGCTTTCTTT.

This rearrangement joins TRBV6-5 to TRBJ1-5; D might be TRBD1 (5 bases). V gave up 4 bases and J gave up 3 bases, with 10 bases separating them. This CDR3 comprises 14 residues. Germline CDR1 MNHEY, CDR2 SVGAGI. DNA of the CDR3: TGTGCCAGCAGTTTCGAGGGGCCCAATCAGCCCCAGCATTTT. It translates to CASSFEGPNQPQHF.

This chain uses TRBV4-1 with TRBJ1-5; D uncertain. Germline CDR1 reads MGHRA; CDR2 reads YSYEKL. V lost 0 bases to trimming and J lost 4 bases, with 4 bases between them. CDR3 size: 13 residues. In DNA, the CDR3 is TGCGCCAGCAGCCAAGATCAGAATCAGCCCCAGCATTTT. Encoded protein: CASSQDQNQPQHF.

This clonotype was counted at least ten times. CDR3 bases: TGTGCCAGCAGCTTAGATTTCTCGGGGAATACGCAGTATTTT. As protein: CASSLDFSGNTQYF. The chain joins TRBV7-8 to TRBJ2-3, with TRBD2 as a possible D gene (5 bases). The CDR3 covers 14 residues. Trimming shortened V by 1 base and J by 7 bases, and 12 bases separated the two germline ends. Germline V CDR1 and CDR2: SGHVS, FQNEAQ.

The chain carries TRBV10-3 and TRBJ1-2; D remains unclear. V lost 10 bases to trimming and J lost 3 bases, with 15 bases between them. CDR3 size: 13 residues. Germline V lookup: CDR1 ENHRY, CDR2 SYGVKD. For the CDR3, the DNA is TGTGCCACTACGGTTAACAGAGACTATGGCTACACCTTC. It yields the protein CATTVNRDYGYTF.

Only a few counts were recorded for this clonotype. The genes are TRBV6-5 and TRBJ2-1; D call uncertain. Trimming left V 0 bases short and J 4 bases short, with 13 bases between. Germline CDR1 and CDR2: MNHEY and SVGAGI. The CDR3 length is 16 residues. Written as DNA, the CDR3 is TGTGCCAGCAGTTACTCTGCCAGCGCGAGATACAATGAGCAGTTCTTC. It specifies CASSYSASARYNEQFF.

This chain joins TRBV13 and TRBJ1-2, with D possibly TRBD1 on 5 matching bases. This CDR3 spans 14 amino acids. The germline V and J ends were trimmed by 1 base and 10 bases, with 16 bases remaining between them. From germline, CDR1 is PRHDT and CDR2 FYEKMQ (reference sequence). Here the CDR3 reads CASSLEEAGVDYTF. CDR3 in DNA: TGTGCCAGCAGCTTAGAGGAGGCGGGGGTCGACTACACCTTC.

A few counts support this clonotype. The chain uses TRBV7-2 and TRBJ2-3; 12 bases are a match to TRBD2. CDR3 length equals 16 residues. The V gene's germline CDR1 is SGHTA and CDR2 FQGNSA. V trimming: 7 bases; J trimming: 4 bases; junction bases outside the gene matches: 9. CDR3 coding DNA: TGTGCCAGCACCACCGGACTAGCGGGGAGATCAGATACGCAGTATTTT. Protein product: CASTTGLAGRSDTQYF.

The chain has TRBV7-6 and TRBJ2-1; 9 bases are a match to TRBD1. V lost 2 bases, J lost 9 bases, and 5 bases stayed unmatched. Germline V CDR1 and CDR2: SGHVS, FNYEAQ. This CDR3 comprises 14 residues. CDR3 loop: CASSLRDRELEQFF. The CDR3 nucleotides are TGTGCCAGCAGCTTAAGGGACAGGGAACTTGAGCAGTTCTTC.

In this sample, this clonotype turned up a few times. The chain combines TRBV9 with TRBJ1-3; no clear D gene. V lost 4 bases and J 7 bases, leaving 18 bases between the germline ends. The CDR3 is 15 residues long. Germline V gene data show CDR1 as SGDLS and CDR2 as YYNGEE. The CDR3 loop is CASSPSIGSRNTIYF. The CDR3 DNA sequence: TGTGCCAGCAGCCCCAGCATAGGGTCGAGGAACACCATATATTTT.

This chain joins TRBV7-6 and TRBJ2-6; maybe TRBD1 (7 bases). The CDR3 contains 15 residues. Trimming left V 8 bases short and J 2 bases short, with 13 bases between. CDR1 SGHVS and CDR2 FNYEAQ come from the germline V gene. In DNA, the CDR3 is TGTGCCAGCGTGACAGGGAGGCCTGGGGCCAACGTCCTGACTTTC. Translation: CASVTGRPGANVLTF.

This clonotype was found a few times. The J gene is TRBJ1-4, the V gene TRBV12-3 or TRBV12-4, with 10 bases aligning to TRBD1. Trimming removed 4 bases from V and 14 bases from J; junction bases left unmatched: 10. There are 14 residues in the CDR3. CDR3 residues: CASSSDRGWQLLFF. The CDR3 DNA is TGTGCCAGCAGTTCGGACAGGGGGTGGCAGTTGCTGTTTTTT.

This rearrangement joins TRBV7-9 to TRBJ2-4; D is tentatively TRBD1 or TRBD2 (6 bases each). V gave up 6 bases and J gave up 1 base, with 19 bases separating them. The CDR3 contains 17 residues. The germline V gene encodes CDR1 SEHNR and CDR2 FQNEAQ (reference sequence). CDR3 sequence reads: CASRPYVDSGAKNIQYF. In DNA, the CDR3 is TGTGCCAGCAGACCTTACGTGGACAGCGGGGCCAAAAACATTCAGTACTTC. The full variable domain, with the rest looked up from reference TRBV7-9 and TRBJ2-4, is DTGVSQNPRHKITKRGQNVTFRCDPISEHNRLYWYRQTLGQGPEFLTYFQNEAQLEKSRLLSDRFSAERPKGSFSTLEIQRTEQGDSAMYLCASRPYVDSGAKNIQYFGAGTRLSVL.

This clonotype was counted between two and nine times. The rearrangement uses TRBV27 and TRBJ1-2; perhaps TRBD1 as D (5 bases). V lost 8 bases, J lost 3 bases, and 16 bases lay in between. The CDR3 sequence is 14 residues long. The germline V gene has CDR1 MNHEY and CDR2 SMNVEV (reference sequence). As DNA, the CDR3 is TGTGCCAGCCGGGAGGGAGGGGAGTACTATGGCTACACCTTC. Translation gives CASREGGEYYGYTF.

The table lists this clonotype with a few counts. The genes are TRBV6-1 and TRBJ2-1; no firm D call. Trimming stripped 7 bases from V and 4 bases from J, with 5 bases between. The germline CDR1 and CDR2 sequences are MNHNS and SASEGT. The CDR3 covers 11 residues. This chain's CDR3 is CASTEYNEQFF. DNA for the CDR3: TGTGCCAGCACAGAATACAATGAGCAGTTCTTC.

This clonotype was recorded many times. V gene TRBV12-3 or TRBV12-4 combines with J gene TRBJ2-2; the D gene is possibly TRBD2 (5 bases). V was cut by 5 bases and J by 0 bases, with 25 bases left in between. The CDR3 runs to 20 residues. The CDR3 region is CASSPRGFYHLLANTGELFF. The DNA for the CDR3 is TGTGCCAGCAGTCCCCGGGGATTTTACCACCTGCTCGCGAACACCGGGGAGCTGTTTTTT.

The rearrangement joins TRBV11-3 to TRBJ2-2; tentatively, D is TRBD2 (7 bases). The V gene's germline CDR1 is SGHNT and CDR2 YENEEA. There are 17 residues in the CDR3. V was trimmed by 4 bases and J by 3 bases, leaving 18 bases between them. CDR3 bases: TGTGCCAGCAGCTCCCGATGGGGGGGGCCGGACACCGGGGAGCTGTTTTTT. Amino acids: CASSSRWGGPDTGELFF. The full variable domain, its missing parts supplied by reference TRBV11-3 and TRBJ2-2, is EAGVVQSPRYKIIEKKQPVAFWCNPISGHNTLYWYLQNLGQGPELLIRYENEEAVDDSQLPKDRFSAERLKGVDSTLKIQPAELGDSAVYLCASSSRWGGPDTGELFFGEGSRLTVL.